This TCR beta chain was documented in a study of early T cells in non-severe SARS-CoV-2 infection (dated by TCRdb to the early 2020s). About the investigation overall: TCR sequencing used bulk RNA from unsorted whole blood, so alpha and beta chains could not be paired. Summary of the overall study and its limitations: VDJdb matching was skewed toward anti-spike CD8 responses and likely underestimated virus-specific expansions by missing private and CD4 specificities.

This clonotype was picked up a small number of times. It lacks a known antigen. No much larger clonotype is one base removed from it; base qualities were not supplied. A case-control design nested within a healthcare worker cohort in London, UK, was used, with weekly nasopharyngeal swab PCR tests and blood sampling performed. Healthcare workers were enrolled in the week of the UK lockdown, from 23 to 31 March 2020, and were followed every week for up to roughly 15 weeks. The method was 5' RACE. Reads for this sample came from a NextSeq 500. To correct for sequencing error and PCR bias, the TCR library protocol tagged individual cDNA molecules with unique molecular identifiers. Both TCR alpha and beta chains were sequenced, and tight co-correlation was observed between alpha and beta sequence abundances in each sample. As for the authors' bioinformatics: Decombinator V4 was used to annotate the V gene, J gene and CDR3 of the TCR sequences. Expanded TCRs were defined as changing significantly between any two time points under a Poisson model with p below 0.0001. TCR abundances were normalised to the total number of TCRs sequenced per sample and were expressed as counts per million. VDJdb, accessed 1 November 2021, was searched for CMV, EBV and SARS-CoV-2 annotated TCRs, with TCRs annotated for multiple antigens excluded. Clones were called with MiXCR by TCRdb after fastp trimmed the public reads at Q25, and only in-frame beta chains were retained. Merged by CDR3 protein, the rows form single entries marked with the most common genes and DNA. The V and J calls come from TCRdb's annotation, not from the publication. In all, the sample holds about 56,000 distinct CDR3 sequences, and about 10% of those were seen once. 6.5% of the sample is in the top ten clones.

The clonotype comes from an adult who was a healthcare worker with PCR-confirmed SARS-CoV-2 infection or an uninfected control (not recorded which). Material: whole blood.

Read as DNA, the sequence is TGTGCCAGCAGCTTTGGGGCTGAAGCTTTCTTT. The resulting protein is CASSFGAEAFF. The chain was built from TRBV7-2 and TRBJ1-1; the D gene assignment is ambiguous. The germline V gene encodes CDR1 SGHTA and CDR2 FQGNSA. Measured from the cysteine to the phenylalanine, the CDR3 is 11 residues long. The sequence is cut down to CDR3 DNA, 33 bases in frame from base 1. The junction carries 5 bases between V and J, which are trimmed by 3 bases and 6 bases respectively.